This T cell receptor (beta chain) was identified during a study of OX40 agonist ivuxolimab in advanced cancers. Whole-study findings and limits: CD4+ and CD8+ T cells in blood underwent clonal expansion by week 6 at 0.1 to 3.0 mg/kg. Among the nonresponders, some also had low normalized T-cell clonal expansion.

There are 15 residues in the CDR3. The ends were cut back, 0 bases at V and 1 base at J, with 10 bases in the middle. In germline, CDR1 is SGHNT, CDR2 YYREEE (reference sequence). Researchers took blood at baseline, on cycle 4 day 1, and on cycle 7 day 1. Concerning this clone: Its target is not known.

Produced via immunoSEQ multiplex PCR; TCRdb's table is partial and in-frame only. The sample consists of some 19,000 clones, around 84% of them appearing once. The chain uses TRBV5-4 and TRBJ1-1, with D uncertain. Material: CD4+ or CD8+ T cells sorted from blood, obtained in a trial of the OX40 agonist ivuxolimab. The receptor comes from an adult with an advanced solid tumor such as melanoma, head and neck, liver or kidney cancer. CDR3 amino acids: CASSLGGGSNTEAFF. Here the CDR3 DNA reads TGTGCCAGCAGCTTGGGCGGAGGATCGAACACTGAAGCTTTCTTT.